Given below is one T cell receptor beta chain in context. Measured with immunoSEQ multiplex PCR; TCRdb has only the in-frame clones, and not every one. The data hold tens of thousands of clones, with 93% observed a single time. This specimen comes from a study of T cell changes during pregnancy in multiple sclerosis. CDR1 is MNHEY and CDR2 is SMNVEV in the germline V gene (reference sequence). The CDR3 spans 16 residues. V was cut by 5 bases and J by 0 bases, with 17 bases left in between. V gene TRBV27 combines with J gene TRBJ2-7, with a weak D call TRBD2 (6 bases). The sample was CD8+ T cells from peripheral blood mononuclear cells, taken in the second trimester of pregnancy. The source is a female donor with multiple sclerosis, enrolled in a pregnancy study. This chain's CDR3 is CASSLWTGESSYEQYF. CDR3 nucleotides: TGTGCCAGCAGTCTCTGGACGGGGGAGAGCTCCTACGAGCAGTACTTC.